The rows below give T cell receptor beta chains drawn from one sample of a study of blood T cells in healthy people across ages. TCRdb processed the 5' RACE reads anew with MiXCR; each CDR3 protein has one entry. The sample yields roughly 1.5 million distinct CDR3 sequences, 35% to 45% seen once. What was sequenced was blood. Receptors were obtained from a woman between 18 and 29 years old in good health. Both conserved end residues are part of each CDR3. The order of the fields is J gene, D gene, clone size, V gene, CDR3 DNA, CDR3 protein. A D gene is named only where the DNA matches it firmly. Not all rows give a size; the values are once, few, many and, for expanded clones, a class.

TRBJ2-5,TRBD2,-,TRBV3-1,TGTGCCAGCAGCCCGGGACTAGCGCTACTCCAAGAGACCCAGTACTTC,CASSPGLALLQETQYF
TRBJ1-4,-,few,TRBV20-1,TGCAGTGCTAGACCTACAGGGACAACTAATGAAAAACTGTTTTTT,CSARPTGTTNEKLFF
TRBJ2-7,-,-,TRBV20-1,TGCAGTGCTAGGACCTCGCAAGGGAGCTCCTACAATGAGCAGTACTTC,CSARTSQGSSYNEQYF
TRBJ2-2,-,-,TRBV12-5,TGTGCTAGTGGTTTGATAGACGGGGCCAACACCGGGGAGCTGTTTTTT,CASGLIDGANTGELFF
TRBJ1-5,-,-,TRBV25-1,TGTGCCAGCAGTGACAGTCAGGGCGGCAATCAGCCCCAGCATTTT,CASSDSQGGNQPQHF
TRBJ1-5,-,few,TRBV6-6,TGTGCCAGCAGACAGGGCCTACAGCCCCAGCATTTT,CASRQGLQPQHF
TRBJ2-1,TRBD1,-,TRBV4-3,TGCGCCAGCAGCCAAGAGGACAGGTATGACAATGAGCAGTTCTTC,CASSQEDRYDNEQFF
TRBJ2-4,TRBD2,-,TRBV3-1,TGTGCCAGCAGCCACCCTAGCGGGAGAGGGGACATTCAGTACTTC,CASSHPSGRGDIQYF
TRBJ2-7,TRBD2,-,TRBV25-1,TGTGCCAGCAGCTGGACTAGCGGGAGTAAAAGGTACGAGCAGTACTTC,CASSWTSGSKRYEQYF
TRBJ2-1,-,-,TRBV30,TGTGCCTGGAGTGCGCGGAATGAGCAGTTCTTC,CAWSARNEQFF
TRBJ2-2,-,-,TRBV20-1,TGCAGTGCTAGACCCCGGGCCTCCCCCGGAGGGGAGCTGTTTTTT,CSARPRASPGGELFF
TRBJ1-5,TRBD1,-,TRBV4-1,TGCGCCAGCAGCCTTCTCCAGGGGGCTAGCAATCAGCCCCAGCATTTT,CASSLLQGASNQPQHF
TRBJ2-3,TRBD2,-,TRBV25-1,TGTGCCAGCAGTGGTCTAGCGGGAGGCCCTCTCCCCACAGATACGCAGTATTTT,CASSGLAGGPLPTDTQYF
TRBJ2-7,-,few,TRBV7-9,TGTGCCAGCAGCTCCGGGGATCCCTACGAGCAGTACTTC,CASSSGDPYEQYF
TRBJ2-2,-,once,TRBV24-1,TGTGCCACCAGTGATACAGGACGAGGCACCGGGGAGCTGTTTTTT,CATSDTGRGTGELFF
TRBJ2-3,TRBD2,few,TRBV12-3/TRBV12-4,TGTGCCAGCAGCCCCCGGACTAGTCCCACAGATACGCAGTATTTT,CASSPRTSPTDTQYF
TRBJ1-5,-,many,TRBV7-9,TGTGCCAGCAGCTTAAGTGGGGGGCAGCCCCAGCATTTT,CASSLSGGQPQHF
TRBJ2-1,-,-,TRBV3-1,TGTGCCAGCAGCCAAGTGCACTCCGCTGAGCAGTTCTTC,CASSQVHSAEQFF
TRBJ2-7,-,-,TRBV25-1,TGTGCCAGCAGCCCCGTGACCAATCCCTACAATGAGCAGTACTTC,CASSPVTNPYNEQYF